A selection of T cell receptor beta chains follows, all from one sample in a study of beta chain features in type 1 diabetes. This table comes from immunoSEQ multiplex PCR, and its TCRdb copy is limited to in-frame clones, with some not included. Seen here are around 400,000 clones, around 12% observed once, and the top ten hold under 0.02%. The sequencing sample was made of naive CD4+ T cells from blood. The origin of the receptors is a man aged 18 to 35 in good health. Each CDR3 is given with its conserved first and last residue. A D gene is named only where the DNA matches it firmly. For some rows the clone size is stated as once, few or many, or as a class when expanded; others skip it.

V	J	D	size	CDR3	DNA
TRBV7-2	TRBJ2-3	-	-	CASSLEQIVADTQYF	TGTGCCAGCAGCTTAGAACAGATTGTGGCAGATACGCAGTATTTT
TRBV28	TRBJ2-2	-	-	CASSFLTGELFF	TGTGCCAGCAGCTTTCTCACCGGGGAGCTGTTTTTT
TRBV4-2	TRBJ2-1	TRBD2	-	CASSQGREGAYNEQFF	TGTGCCAGCAGCCAAGGGCGGGAGGGCGCCTACAATGAGCAGTTCTTC
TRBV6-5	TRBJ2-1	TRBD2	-	CASSRAGRGPNEQFF	TGTGCCAGCAGCCGAGCGGGAAGGGGACCCAATGAGCAGTTCTTC
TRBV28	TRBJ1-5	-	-	CASSLTGVQEPQHF	TGTGCCAGCAGTTTGACAGGAGTTCAGGAGCCCCAGCATTTT
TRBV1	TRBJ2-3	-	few	CTSRGAGPSADTQYF	TGCACCAGCAGAGGAGCGGGGCCCTCCGCAGATACGCAGTATTTT
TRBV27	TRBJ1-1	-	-	CASSFSGMNTEAFF	TGTGCCAGCAGTTTTTCGGGGATGAACACTGAAGCTTTCTTT
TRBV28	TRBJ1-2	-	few	CASSLETAFGGYTF	TGTGCCAGCAGTTTAGAGACAGCCTTCGGTGGCTACACCTTC
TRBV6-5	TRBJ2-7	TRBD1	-	CASTPPDRTYEQYF	TGTGCCAGCACCCCACCGGACAGGACCTACGAGCAGTACTTC
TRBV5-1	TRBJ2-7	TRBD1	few	CASSLGIGGASYEQYF	TGCGCCAGCAGCTTGGGGATAGGGGGCGCATCCTACGAGCAGTACTTC
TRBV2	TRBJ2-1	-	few	CASSVWQVEGEQFF	TGTGCCAGCAGTGTTTGGCAGGTGGAAGGTGAGCAGTTCTTC
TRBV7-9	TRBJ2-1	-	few	CASSRWEEDVGKFF	TGTGCCAGCAGCCGGTGGGAGGAGGATGTGGGGAAGTTCTTC
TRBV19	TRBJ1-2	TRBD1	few	CASSIDRGGGYTF	TGTGCCAGTAGCATTGACAGGGGTGGCGGCTACACCTTC
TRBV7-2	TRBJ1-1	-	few	CASSRRNTEAFF	TGTGCCAGCAGCCGCAGAAACACTGAAGCTTTCTTT
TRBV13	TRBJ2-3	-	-	CASSLSPGTDTQYF	TGTGCCAGCAGCTTGTCGCCCGGGACAGATACGCAGTATTTT
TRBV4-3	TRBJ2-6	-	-	CASSQAPQGGSGANVLTF	TGCGCCAGCAGCCAAGCCCCTCAGGGGGGCTCTGGGGCCAACGTCCTGACTTTC
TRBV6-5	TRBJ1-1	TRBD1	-	CASSYLGQANTEAFF	TGTGCCAGCAGTTACTTGGGACAGGCGAACACTGAAGCTTTCTTT
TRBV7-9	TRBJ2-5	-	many	CASSPGRGETQYF	TGTGCCAGCAGCCCCGGCAGGGGCGAGACCCAGTACTTC
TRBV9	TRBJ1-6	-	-	CASSAGGNSPLHF	TGTGCCAGCAGCGCGGGGGGGAATTCACCCCTCCACTTT
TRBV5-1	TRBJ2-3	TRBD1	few	CASSFSGGAADTQYF	TGCGCCAGCAGCTTTTCAGGGGGCGCGGCAGATACGCAGTATTTT
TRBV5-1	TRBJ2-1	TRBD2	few	CASSEGLAGGYNEQFF	TGCGCCAGCAGCGAAGGACTAGCGGGAGGGTACAATGAGCAGTTCTTC
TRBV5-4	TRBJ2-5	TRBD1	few	CASSQGQGQETQYF	TGCGCCAGCAGCCAGGGACAGGGCCAAGAGACCCAGTACTTC
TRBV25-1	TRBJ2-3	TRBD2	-	CASRDALAGGLNTQYF	TGTGCCAGCAGGGACGCACTAGCGGGAGGGTTAAATACGCAGTATTTT
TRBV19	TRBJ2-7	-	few	CASSLSGFVGQYF	TGTGCCAGTAGTCTGTCAGGGTTTGTCGGGCAGTACTTC
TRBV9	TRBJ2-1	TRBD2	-	CASSVESSGYNEQFF	TGTGCCAGCAGCGTAGAGTCTAGCGGTTACAATGAGCAGTTCTTC
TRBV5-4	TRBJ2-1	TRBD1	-	CASSGNRGYNEQFF	TGTGCCAGCAGCGGCAACAGGGGGTACAATGAGCAGTTCTTC
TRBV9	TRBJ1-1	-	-	CASSAHGGWTEAFF	TGTGCCAGCAGCGCCCATGGGGGGTGGACTGAAGCTTTCTTT
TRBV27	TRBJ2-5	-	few	CASSLTTERRETQYF	TGTGCCAGCAGTCTTACCACGGAGAGACGTGAGACCCAGTACTTC
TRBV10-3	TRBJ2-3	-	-	CAISGPSTDTQYF	TGTGCCATCAGTGGGCCTAGCACAGATACGCAGTATTTT
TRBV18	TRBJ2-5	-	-	CASSPGQALEQYF	TGTGCCAGCTCACCGGGGCAGGCTTTAGAGCAGTACTTC
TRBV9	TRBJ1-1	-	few	CASSAQVSGATEAFF	TGTGCCAGCAGCGCCCAAGTCTCAGGGGCGACTGAAGCTTTCTTT
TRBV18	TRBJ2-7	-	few	CASCPSRDNYEQYF	TGTGCCAGCTGCCCAAGCAGGGATAATTACGAGCAGTACTTC
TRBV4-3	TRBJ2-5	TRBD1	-	CASSQGQGAETQYF	TGCGCCAGCAGCCAGGGACAGGGGGCAGAGACCCAGTACTTC
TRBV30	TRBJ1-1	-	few	CAWSVLRGTEAFF	TGTGCCTGGAGTGTACTTCGGGGCACTGAAGCTTTCTTT
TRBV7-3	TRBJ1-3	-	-	CASSANSGNTIYF	TGTGCCAGCAGCGCGAACTCTGGAAACACCATATATTTT
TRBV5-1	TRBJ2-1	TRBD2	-	CASSLVVAGNNEQFF	TGCGCCAGCAGTTTGGTAGTAGCGGGCAACAATGAGCAGTTCTTC
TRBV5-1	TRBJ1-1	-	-	CASSLDSQNTEAFF	TGCGCCAGCAGCTTGGACTCCCAGAACACTGAAGCTTTCTTT
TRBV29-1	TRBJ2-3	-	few	CSVDRTNPGDTQYF	TGCAGCGTTGATCGCACCAATCCAGGGGATACGCAGTATTTT
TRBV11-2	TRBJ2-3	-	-	CASSSPLSTDTQYF	TGTGCCAGCAGCTCGCCACTGAGCACAGATACGCAGTATTTT
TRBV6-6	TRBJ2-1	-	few	CASSYRSSYNEQFF	TGTGCCAGCAGTTACCGGAGCTCCTACAATGAGCAGTTCTTC
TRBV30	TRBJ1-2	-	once	CAWSVAGVGGYTF	TGTGCCTGGAGTGTGGCGGGGGTCGGTGGCTACACCTTC
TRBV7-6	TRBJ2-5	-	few	CASSSNTGHSHF	TGTGCCAGCAGCTCGAACACGGGACATTCCCACTTC
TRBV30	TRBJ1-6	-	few	CAWKTDRRRLYNSPLHF	TGTGCCTGGAAGACAGACCGACGGAGATTGTATAATTCACCCCTCCACTTT
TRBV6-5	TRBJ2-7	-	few	CASSPNNYEQYF	TGTGCCAGCAGCCCGAACAATTACGAGCAGTACTTC
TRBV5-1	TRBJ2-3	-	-	CASMMSARTDTQYF	TGCGCCAGCATGATGAGCGCGCGCACAGATACGCAGTATTTT
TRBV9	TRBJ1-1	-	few	CASSVVMANTEAFF	TGTGCCAGCAGCGTAGTTATGGCGAACACTGAAGCTTTCTTT
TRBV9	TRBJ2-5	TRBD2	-	CASSVWGGSISETQYF	TGTGCCAGCAGCGTTTGGGGGGGGTCCATATCCGAGACCCAGTACTTC
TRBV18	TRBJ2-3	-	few	CASSRSGGGRGDTDTQYF	TGTGCCAGCTCACGTTCCGGGGGCGGGAGAGGAGACACAGATACGCAGTATTTT
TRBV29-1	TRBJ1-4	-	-	CSVEAATDANEKLFF	TGCAGCGTTGAAGCGGCGACAGATGCTAATGAAAAACTGTTTTTT